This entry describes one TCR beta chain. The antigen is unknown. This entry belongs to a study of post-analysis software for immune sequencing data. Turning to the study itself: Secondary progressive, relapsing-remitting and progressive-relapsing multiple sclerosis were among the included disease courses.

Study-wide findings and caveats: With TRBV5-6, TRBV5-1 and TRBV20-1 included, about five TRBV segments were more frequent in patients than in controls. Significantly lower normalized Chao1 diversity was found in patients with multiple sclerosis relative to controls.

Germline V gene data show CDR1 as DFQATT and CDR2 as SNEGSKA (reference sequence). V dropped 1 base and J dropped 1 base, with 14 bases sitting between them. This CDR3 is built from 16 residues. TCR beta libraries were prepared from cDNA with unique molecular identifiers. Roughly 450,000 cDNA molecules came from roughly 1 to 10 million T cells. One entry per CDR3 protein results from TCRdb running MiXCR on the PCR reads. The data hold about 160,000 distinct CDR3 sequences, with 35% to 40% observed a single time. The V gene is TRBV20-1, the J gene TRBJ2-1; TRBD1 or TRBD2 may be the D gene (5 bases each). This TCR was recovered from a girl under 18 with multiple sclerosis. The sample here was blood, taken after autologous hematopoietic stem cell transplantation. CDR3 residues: CSARGGWGSSYNEQFF. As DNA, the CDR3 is TGCAGTGCTAGAGGGGGTTGGGGGAGTTCCTACAATGAGCAGTTCTTC.